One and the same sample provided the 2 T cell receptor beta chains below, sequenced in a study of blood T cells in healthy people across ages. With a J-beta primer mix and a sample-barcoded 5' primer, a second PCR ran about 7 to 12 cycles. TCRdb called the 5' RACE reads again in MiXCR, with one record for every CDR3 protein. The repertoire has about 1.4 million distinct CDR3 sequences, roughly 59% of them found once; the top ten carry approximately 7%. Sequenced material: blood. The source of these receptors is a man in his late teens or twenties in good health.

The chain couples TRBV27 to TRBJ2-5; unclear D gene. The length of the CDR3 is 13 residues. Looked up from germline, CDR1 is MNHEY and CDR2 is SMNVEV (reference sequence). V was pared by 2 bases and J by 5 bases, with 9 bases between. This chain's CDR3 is CASSLTPWETQYF. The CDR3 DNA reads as TGTGCCAGCAGTTTAACTCCGTGGGAGACCCAGTACTTC.

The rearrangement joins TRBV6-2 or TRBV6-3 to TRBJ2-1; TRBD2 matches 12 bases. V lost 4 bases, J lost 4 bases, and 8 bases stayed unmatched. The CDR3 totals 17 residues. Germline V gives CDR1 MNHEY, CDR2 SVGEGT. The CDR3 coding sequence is TGTGCCAGCAGTTTCACAGGACTAGCGGGGAATTACAATGAGCAGTTCTTC. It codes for CASSFTGLAGNYNEQFF.